The entry that follows covers one TCR beta chain sequence. Its cognate antigen is unknown. This sample is drawn from a study of T-cell reconstitution after alpha-beta-depleted transplantation in children. Study-wide results and limits: There were some patients whose high TCRbeta diversity at day 60 came from surviving recipient T cells and thymic progenitors. Newly produced T cells mostly provided counts and TCRbeta diversity after one year, as hyperexpanded clones declined.

This sample's TCRbeta library carried unique molecular identifier barcodes. Via MiXCR, TCRdb re-called the PCR reads, giving one row per CDR3 protein. Of nearly 350,000 distinct CDR3 sequences in the sample, 15% to 20% were seen once. The sample consisted of PBMCs, mostly from graft donor cells, taken 360 days after TCRalphabeta/CD19-depleted stem cell transplant. The source is a male patient aged 2 to 9 who had a stem cell transplant for acute lymphoblastic leukemia, so the T cells may come from the graft donor.

Written as DNA, the CDR3 is TGTGCCAGCAGTTTTAGGGAGCACCCCTACGAGCAGTACTTC. Amino acid sequence: CASSFREHPYEQYF. V gene TRBV12-3 or TRBV12-4 combines with J gene TRBJ2-7, with D tentatively TRBD2 (5 bases). The CDR3 is 14 amino acids. V was trimmed by 3 bases and J by 2 bases, leaving 11 bases between them.